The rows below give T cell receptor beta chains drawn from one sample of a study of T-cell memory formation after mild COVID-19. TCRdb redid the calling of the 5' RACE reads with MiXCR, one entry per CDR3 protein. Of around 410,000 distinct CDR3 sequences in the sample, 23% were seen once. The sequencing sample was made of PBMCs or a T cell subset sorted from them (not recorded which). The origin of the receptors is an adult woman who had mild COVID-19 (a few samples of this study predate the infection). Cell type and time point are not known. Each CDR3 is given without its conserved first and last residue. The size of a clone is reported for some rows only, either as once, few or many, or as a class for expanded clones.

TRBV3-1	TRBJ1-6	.	ASSPARGSPLH
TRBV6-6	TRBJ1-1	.	ASSSPQGTEAF
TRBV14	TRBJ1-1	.	ASSQDRAGRNTEAF
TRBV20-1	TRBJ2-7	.	SARGQPDYEQY
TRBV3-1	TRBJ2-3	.	ASSQDLKKGDTQY
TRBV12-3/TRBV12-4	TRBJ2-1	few	ASSLGGNHNEQF
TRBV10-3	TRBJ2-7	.	AISERGEGALYEQY
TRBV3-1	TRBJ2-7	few	ASSQERLEPHEQY
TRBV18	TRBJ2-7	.	ASSPGQGITYEQY
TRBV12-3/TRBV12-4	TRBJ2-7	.	ASSKGQSYEQY
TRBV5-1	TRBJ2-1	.	ASSPVERGPPNEQF
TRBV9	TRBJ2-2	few	ASSVDGGAFANTGELF
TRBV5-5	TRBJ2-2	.	ASSLTGGLANTGELF
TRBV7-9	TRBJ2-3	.	ASSSFGGRTDTQY
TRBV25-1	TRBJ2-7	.	ASSDQGQLRFEQY
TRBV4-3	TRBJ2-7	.	ASSPQLRYEQY
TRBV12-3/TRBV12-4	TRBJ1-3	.	ASSFGGRSTIY
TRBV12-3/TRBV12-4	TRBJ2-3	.	ASSFRSGTFTDTQY
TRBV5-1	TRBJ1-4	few	ASSLGGTNEKLF
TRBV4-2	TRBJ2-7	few	ASSPSAEGIYEQY
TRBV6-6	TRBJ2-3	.	ASSYASRRTTDTQY
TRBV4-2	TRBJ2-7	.	ASRRGTGGQY
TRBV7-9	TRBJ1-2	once	ASSPGVGYGYT
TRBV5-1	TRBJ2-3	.	ASSLWTGYTDTQY
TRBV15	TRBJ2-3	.	ATSTSGRTDTQY
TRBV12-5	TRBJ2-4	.	ASGLGVKNIQY
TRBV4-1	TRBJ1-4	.	ASSQTGLNEKLF
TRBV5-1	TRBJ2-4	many	ASSLGGGTVAKNIQY
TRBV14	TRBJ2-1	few	ASSQGGNSYNEQF
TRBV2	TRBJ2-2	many	ASRGQGNTGELF
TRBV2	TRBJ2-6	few	ASSGDRDSGANVLT